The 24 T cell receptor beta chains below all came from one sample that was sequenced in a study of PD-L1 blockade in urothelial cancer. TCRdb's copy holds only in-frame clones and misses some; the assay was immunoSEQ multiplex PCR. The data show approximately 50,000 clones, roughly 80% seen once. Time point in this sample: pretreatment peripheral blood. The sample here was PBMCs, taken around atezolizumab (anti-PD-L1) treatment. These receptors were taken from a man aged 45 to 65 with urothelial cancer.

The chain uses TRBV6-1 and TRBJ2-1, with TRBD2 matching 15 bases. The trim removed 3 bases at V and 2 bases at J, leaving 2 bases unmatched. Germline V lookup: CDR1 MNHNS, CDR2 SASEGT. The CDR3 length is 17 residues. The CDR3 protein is CASSDGTSGRTYNEQFF. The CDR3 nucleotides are TGTGCCAGCAGTGACGGGACTAGCGGGAGGACCTACAATGAGCAGTTCTTC.

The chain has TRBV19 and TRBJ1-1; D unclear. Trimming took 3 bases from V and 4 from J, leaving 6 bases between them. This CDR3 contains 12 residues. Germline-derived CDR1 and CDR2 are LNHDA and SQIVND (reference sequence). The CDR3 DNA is TGTGCCAGTAGTATCGGGAGCACTGAAGCTTTCTTT. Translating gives CASSIGSTEAFF.

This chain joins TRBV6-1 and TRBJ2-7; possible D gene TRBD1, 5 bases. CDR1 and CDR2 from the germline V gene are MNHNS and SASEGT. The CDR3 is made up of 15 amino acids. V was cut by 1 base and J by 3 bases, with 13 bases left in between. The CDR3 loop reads CASSEGATALYEQYV. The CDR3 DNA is TGTGCCAGCAGTGAAGGCGCGACAGCCCTCTACGAGCAGTACGTC.

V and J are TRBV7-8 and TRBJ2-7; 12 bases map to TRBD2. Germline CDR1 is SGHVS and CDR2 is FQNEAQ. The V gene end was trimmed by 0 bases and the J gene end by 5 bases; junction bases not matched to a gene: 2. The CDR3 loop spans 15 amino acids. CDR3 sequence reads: CASSLARTSGDEQYF. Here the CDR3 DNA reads TGTGCCAGCAGCTTAGCCCGGACTAGCGGGGACGAGCAGTACTTC.

The CDR3 is CASSLGADFSTNEKLFF. CDR3 bases: TGTGCCAGCAGCTTAGGGGCAGATTTTTCAACTAATGAAAAACTGTTTTTT. V gene TRBV5-4 combines with J gene TRBJ1-4; perhaps TRBD1 as D (5 bases). Looked up from germline, CDR1 is SGHNT and CDR2 is YYREEE (reference sequence). CDR3 size: 17 residues. Trimming shortened V by 2 bases and J by 0 bases, and 14 bases separated the two germline ends.

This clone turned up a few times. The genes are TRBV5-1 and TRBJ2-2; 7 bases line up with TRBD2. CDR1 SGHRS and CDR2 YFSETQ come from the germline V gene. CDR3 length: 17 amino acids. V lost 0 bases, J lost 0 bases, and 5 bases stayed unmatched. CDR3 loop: CASSLATSAANTGELFF. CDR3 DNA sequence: TGCGCCAGCAGCTTGGCCACTAGCGCCGCGAACACCGGGGAGCTGTTTTTT.

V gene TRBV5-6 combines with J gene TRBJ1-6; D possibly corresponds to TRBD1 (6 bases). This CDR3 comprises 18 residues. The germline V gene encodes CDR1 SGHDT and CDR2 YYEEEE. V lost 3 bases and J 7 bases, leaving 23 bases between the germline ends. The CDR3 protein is CASSYMTGPDPGNSPLHF. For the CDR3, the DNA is TGTGCCAGCAGCTACATGACAGGCCCCGATCCCGGGAATTCACCCCTCCACTTT.

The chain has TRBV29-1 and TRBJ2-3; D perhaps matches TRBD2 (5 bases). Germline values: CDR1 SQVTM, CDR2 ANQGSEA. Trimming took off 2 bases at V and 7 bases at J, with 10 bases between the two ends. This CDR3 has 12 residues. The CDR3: CSVERGVYTQYF. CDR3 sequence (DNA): TGCAGCGTTGAACGGGGAGTTTATACGCAGTATTTT.

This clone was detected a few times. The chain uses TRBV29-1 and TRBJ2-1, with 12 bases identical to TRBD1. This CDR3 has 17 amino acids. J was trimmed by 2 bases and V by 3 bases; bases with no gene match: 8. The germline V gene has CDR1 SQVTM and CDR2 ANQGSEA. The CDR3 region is CSVDGTGGELTYNEQFF. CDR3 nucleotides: TGCAGCGTTGATGGGACAGGGGGCGAACTAACCTACAATGAGCAGTTCTTC.

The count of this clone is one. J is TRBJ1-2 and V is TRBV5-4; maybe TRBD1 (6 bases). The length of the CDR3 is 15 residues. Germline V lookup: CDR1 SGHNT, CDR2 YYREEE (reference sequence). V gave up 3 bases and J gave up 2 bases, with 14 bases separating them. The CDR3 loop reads CASSSGQSRNYGYTF. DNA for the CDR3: TGTGCCAGCAGCTCCGGACAGAGCCGAAACTATGGCTACACCTTC.

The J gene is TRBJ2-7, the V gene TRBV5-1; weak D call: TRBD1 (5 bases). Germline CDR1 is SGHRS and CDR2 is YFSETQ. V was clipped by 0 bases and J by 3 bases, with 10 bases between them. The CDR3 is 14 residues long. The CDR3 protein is CASSLAQGYYEQYF. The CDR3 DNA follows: TGCGCCAGCAGCTTGGCCCAGGGCTACTACGAGCAGTACTTC. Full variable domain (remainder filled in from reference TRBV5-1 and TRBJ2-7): KAGVTQTPRYLIKTRGQQVTLSCSPISGHRSVSWYQQTPGQGLQFLFEYFSETQRNKGNFPGRFSGRQFSNSRSEMNVSTLELGDSALYLCASSLAQGYYEQYFGPGTRLTVT.

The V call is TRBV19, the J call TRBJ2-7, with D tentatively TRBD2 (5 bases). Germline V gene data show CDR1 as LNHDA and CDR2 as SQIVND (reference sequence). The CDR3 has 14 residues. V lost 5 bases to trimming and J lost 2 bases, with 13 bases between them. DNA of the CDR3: TGTGCCAGTAGTTCTGGACTGTCCGCCTACGAGCAGTACTTC. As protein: CASSSGLSAYEQYF.

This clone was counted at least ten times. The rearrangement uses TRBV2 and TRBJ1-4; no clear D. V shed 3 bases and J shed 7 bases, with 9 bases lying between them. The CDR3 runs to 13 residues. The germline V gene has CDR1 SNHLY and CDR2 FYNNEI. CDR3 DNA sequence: TGTGCCAGCAGTGACTCTTTAGCTGAAAAACTGTTTTTT. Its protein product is CASSDSLAEKLFF.

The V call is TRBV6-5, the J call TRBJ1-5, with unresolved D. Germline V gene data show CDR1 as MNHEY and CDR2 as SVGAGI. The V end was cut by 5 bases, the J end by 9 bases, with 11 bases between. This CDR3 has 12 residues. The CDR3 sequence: CASSIGEGPQHF. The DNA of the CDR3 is TGTGCCAGCAGTATCGGAGAGGGGCCCCAGCATTTT.

CDR3 region: CASKVASGWNNEQFF. The CDR3 DNA reads as TGCGCCAGCAAGGTGGCTAGCGGGTGGAACAATGAGCAGTTCTTC. The chain uses TRBV5-1 and TRBJ2-1; 8 nucleotides match TRBD2. The CDR3 is 15 residues long. Per the germline V gene, CDR1 is SGHRS and CDR2 is YFSETQ. V shed 6 bases, J shed 5 bases, and the junction held 10 bases outside the gene matches.

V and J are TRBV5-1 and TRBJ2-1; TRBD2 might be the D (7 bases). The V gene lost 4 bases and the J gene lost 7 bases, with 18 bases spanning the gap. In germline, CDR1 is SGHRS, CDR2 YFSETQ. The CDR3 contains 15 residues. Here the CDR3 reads CASSLGGGGLNEQFF. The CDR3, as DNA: TGCGCCAGCAGCCTTGGGGGCGGGGGTCTGAATGAGCAGTTCTTC.

CDR3 protein: CASSLMAQPQHF. CDR3 nucleotides: TGTGCCAGCAGTTTAATGGCACAGCCCCAGCATTTT. This sequence joins TRBV28 and TRBJ1-5; D ambiguous. Per the germline V gene, CDR1 is MDHEN and CDR2 is SYDVKM. The CDR3 covers 12 residues. Trimming took 2 bases from V and 7 from J, leaving 6 bases between them.

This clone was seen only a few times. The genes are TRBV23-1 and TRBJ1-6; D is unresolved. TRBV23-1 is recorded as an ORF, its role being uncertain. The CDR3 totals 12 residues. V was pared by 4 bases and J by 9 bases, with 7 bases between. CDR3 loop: CASSRACSPLHF. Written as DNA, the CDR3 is TGCGCCAGCAGTCGGGCTTGTTCACCCCTCCACTTT.

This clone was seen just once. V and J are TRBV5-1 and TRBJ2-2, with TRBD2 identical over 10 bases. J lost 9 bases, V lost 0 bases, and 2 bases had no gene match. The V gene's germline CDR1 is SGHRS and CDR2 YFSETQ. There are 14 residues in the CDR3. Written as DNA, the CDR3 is TGCGCCAGCAGCTTGGCTAGCGGGAGCAGGGAGCTGTTTTTT. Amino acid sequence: CASSLASGSRELFF.

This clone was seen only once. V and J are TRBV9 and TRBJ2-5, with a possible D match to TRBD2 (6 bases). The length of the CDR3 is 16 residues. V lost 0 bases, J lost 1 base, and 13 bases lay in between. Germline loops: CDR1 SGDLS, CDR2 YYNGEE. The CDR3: CASSVGSGSVQETQYF. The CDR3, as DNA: TGTGCCAGCAGCGTAGGATCCGGGAGCGTCCAAGAGACCCAGTACTTC. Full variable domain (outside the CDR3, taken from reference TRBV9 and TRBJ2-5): DSGVTQTPKHLITATGQRVTLRCSPRSGDLSVYWYQQSLDQGLQFLIQYYNGEERAKGNILERFSAQQFPDLHSELNLSSLELGDSALYFCASSVGSGSVQETQYFGPGTRLLVL.

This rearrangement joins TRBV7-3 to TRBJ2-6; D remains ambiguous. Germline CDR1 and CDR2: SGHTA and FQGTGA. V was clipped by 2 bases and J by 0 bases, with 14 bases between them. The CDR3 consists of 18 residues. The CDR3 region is CASSLQATTSSGANVLTF. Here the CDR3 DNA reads TGTGCCAGCAGCTTACAGGCTACAACCAGCTCTGGGGCCAACGTCCTGACTTTC.

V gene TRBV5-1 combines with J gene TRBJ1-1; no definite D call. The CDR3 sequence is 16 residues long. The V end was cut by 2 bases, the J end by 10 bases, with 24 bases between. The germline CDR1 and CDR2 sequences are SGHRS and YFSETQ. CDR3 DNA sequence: TGCGCCAGCAGCTTTGGCCTGAGCCCGGCCCCGTCAGGAGCTTTCTTT. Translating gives CASSFGLSPAPSGAFF.

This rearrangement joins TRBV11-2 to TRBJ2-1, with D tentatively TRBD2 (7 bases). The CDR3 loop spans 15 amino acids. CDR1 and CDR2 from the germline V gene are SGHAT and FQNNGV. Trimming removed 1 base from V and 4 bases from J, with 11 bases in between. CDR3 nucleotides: TGTGCCAGCAGCTTAGCGGGGGGCCCTTACAATGAGCAGTTCTTC. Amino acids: CASSLAGGPYNEQFF.

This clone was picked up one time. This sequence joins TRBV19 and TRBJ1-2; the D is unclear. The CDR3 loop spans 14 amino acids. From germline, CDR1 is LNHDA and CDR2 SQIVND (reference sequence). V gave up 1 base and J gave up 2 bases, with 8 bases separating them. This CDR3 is CASSIVPPNYGYTF. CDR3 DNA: TGTGCCAGTAGTATAGTCCCTCCCAACTATGGCTACACCTTC.